This TCR beta chain was sequenced for a study of tumor-infiltrating lymphocytes in primary liver carcinoma. For the study at large: Stage T1-T3 N0M0 and a size of about 4.2 to 10 cm characterized the tumors. Study conclusions and caveats: Tumor-adjacent and tumor-blood pairs showed less overlap than tumor region pairs. When set against blood, tumors had a significantly higher top-250-clone fraction (p = 0.039). CD8+ and CD4+ repertoires went uncompared, the samples being bulk unsorted.

Notes on this clonotype: The target antigen is unknown.

cDNA specific to TCR beta was made from 450 to 500 ng of total RNA, with a constant-region primer employed for priming. It was through three nested multiplex PCR rounds of slightly modified ARM-PCR that TCR beta libraries arose. Each of the first two PCR rounds ran roughly 9 cycles with TRBV1-TRBV30 forward and C-beta reverse primers. TCRdb reprocessed the multiplex PCR reads via MiXCR and lists one record per CDR3 protein. This sample has 330,000 or so distinct CDR3 sequences; roughly two thirds occur once, and the top ten carry about 6%. The CDR3 is 12 residues long. V lost 8 bases and J lost 4, with 12 bases in between. Germline-derived CDR1 and CDR2 are SGHAT and FQNNGV. The blood RNA (from unsorted whole blood) was obtained, and germline DNA was also extracted.

The V and J genes are TRBV11-2 and TRBJ2-7; D uncertain. This TCR was sampled from a man aged 35 to 55 with primary liver carcinoma and hepatitis B virus infection. The sequenced material came from peripheral blood. CDR3 in amino acids: CASSVVGYEQYF. The CDR3 nucleotides read TGTGCCAGCTCAGTCGTCGGTTACGAGCAGTACTTC.